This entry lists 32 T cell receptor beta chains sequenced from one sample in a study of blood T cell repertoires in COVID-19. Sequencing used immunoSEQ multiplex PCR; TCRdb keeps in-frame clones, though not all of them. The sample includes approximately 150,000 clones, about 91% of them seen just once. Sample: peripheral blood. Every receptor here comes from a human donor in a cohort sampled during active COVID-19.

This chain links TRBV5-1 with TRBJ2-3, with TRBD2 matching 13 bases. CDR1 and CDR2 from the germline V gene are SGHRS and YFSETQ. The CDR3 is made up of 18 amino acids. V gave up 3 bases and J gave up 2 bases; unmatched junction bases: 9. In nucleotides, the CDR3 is TGCGCCAGCAGCTCCGGGGATACTAGCGGGAGGGACACAGATACGCAGTATTTT. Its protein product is CASSSGDTSGRDTDTQYF.

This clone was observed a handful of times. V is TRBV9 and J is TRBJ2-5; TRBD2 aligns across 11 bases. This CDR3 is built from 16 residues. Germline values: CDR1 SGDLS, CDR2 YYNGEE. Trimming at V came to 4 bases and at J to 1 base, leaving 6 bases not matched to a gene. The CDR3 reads CASSKTSGGFQETQYF. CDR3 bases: TGTGCCAGCAGCAAAACTAGCGGGGGCTTCCAAGAGACCCAGTACTTC.

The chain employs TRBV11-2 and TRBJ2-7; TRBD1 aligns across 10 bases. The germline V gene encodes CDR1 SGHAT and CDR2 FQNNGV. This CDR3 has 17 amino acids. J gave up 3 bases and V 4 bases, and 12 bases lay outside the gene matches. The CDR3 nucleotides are TGTGCCAGCAGCTCCTTAGAAGGGACAGGGGTAGTCTACGAGCAGTACTTC. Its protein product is CASSSLEGTGVVYEQYF.

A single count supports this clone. The CDR3 here is CASSVGTLAGVQETQYF. DNA for the CDR3: TGTGCCAGCAGCGTAGGAACACTAGCGGGAGTCCAAGAGACCCAGTACTTC. This chain joins TRBV9 and TRBJ2-5, with 11 bases that match TRBD2. Trimming took 0 bases from V and 1 from J; bases not matched to a gene: 5. CDR1 and CDR2 from the germline V gene are SGDLS and YYNGEE. The CDR3 is made up of 17 amino acids.

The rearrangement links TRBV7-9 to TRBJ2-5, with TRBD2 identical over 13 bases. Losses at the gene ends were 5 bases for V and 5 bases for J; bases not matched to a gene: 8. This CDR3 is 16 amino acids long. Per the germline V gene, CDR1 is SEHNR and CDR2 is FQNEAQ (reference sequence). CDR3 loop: CASSLTSGGAGETQYF. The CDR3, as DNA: TGTGCCAGCAGCCTCACTAGCGGGGGGGCCGGGGAGACCCAGTACTTC.

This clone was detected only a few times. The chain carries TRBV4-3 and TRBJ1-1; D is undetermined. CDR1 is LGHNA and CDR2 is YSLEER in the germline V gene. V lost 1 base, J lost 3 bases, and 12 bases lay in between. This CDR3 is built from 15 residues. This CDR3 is CASSQGFSGDTEAFF. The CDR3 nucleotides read TGCGCCAGCAGCCAAGGGTTCTCAGGCGACACTGAAGCTTTCTTT.

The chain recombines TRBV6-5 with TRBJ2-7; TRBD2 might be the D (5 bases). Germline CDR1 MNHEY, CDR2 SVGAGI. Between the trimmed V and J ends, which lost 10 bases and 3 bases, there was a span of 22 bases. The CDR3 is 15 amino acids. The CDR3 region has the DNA TGTGCCACCACTCCGAATGGAGATGGAGGCTACGAGCAGTACTTC. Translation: CATTPNGDGGYEQYF.

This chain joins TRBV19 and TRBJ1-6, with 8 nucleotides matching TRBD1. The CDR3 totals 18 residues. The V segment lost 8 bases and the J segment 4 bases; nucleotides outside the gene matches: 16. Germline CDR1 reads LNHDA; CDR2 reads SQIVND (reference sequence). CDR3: CASPGTGRPRDYNSPLHF. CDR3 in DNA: TGTGCCAGTCCCGGGACAGGAAGACCTCGGGATTATAATTCACCCCTCCACTTT.

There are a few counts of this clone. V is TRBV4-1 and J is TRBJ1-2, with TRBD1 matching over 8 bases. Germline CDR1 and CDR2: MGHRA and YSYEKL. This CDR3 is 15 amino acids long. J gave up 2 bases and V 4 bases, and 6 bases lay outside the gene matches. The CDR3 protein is CASSLSDRGNYGYTF. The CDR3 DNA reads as TGCGCCAGCAGCCTTTCCGACAGGGGAAACTATGGCTACACCTTC.

CDR3 nucleotide sequence: TGTGCCAGCAGAGGGGCGGATGGCTACACCTTC. Translating it yields CASRGADGYTF. The chain joins TRBV2 to TRBJ1-2; possible D gene TRBD1, 5 bases. The CDR3 length is 11 residues. The V end lost 6 bases, the J end lost 6 bases, and 8 bases lay between the germline ends. Germline V gene data show CDR1 as SNHLY and CDR2 as FYNNEI.

The CDR3 DNA sequence: TGTGCCAGTAGTATCTTAGAAGGGGGAAAAAATTCACCCCTCCACTTT. This sequence encodes CASSILEGGKNSPLHF. This rearrangement joins TRBV19 to TRBJ1-6; D is perhaps TRBD1 (6 bases). The length of the CDR3 is 16 residues. Trimming left V 3 bases short and J 7 bases short, with 16 bases between. CDR1 LNHDA and CDR2 SQIVND come from the germline V gene (reference sequence). Supplemented by reference TRBV19 and TRBJ1-6, the full variable domain reads DGGITQSPKYLFRKEGQNVTLSCEQNLNHDAMYWYRQDPGQGLRLIYYSQIVNDFQKGDIAEGYSVSREKKESFPLTVTSAQKNPTAFYLCASSILEGGKNSPLHFGNGTRLTVT.

The CDR3 spells CSVEPPTGRYGYTF. As DNA, the CDR3 is TGCAGCGTTGAACCGCCCACAGGGCGTTATGGCTACACCTTC. The chain uses TRBV29-1 and TRBJ1-2; possibly TRBD1 for D (6 bases). The V and J ends lost 2 bases and 5 bases respectively, with 15 bases between them. There are 14 residues in the CDR3. CDR1 and CDR2 from the germline V gene are SQVTM and ANQGSEA.

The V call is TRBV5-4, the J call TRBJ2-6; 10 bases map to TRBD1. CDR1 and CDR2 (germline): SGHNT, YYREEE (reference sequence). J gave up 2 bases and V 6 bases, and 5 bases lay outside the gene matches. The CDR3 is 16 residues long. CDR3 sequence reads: CASTLTGGAGANVLTF. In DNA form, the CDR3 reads TGTGCCAGCACCCTGACAGGGGGCGCTGGGGCCAACGTCCTGACTTTC.

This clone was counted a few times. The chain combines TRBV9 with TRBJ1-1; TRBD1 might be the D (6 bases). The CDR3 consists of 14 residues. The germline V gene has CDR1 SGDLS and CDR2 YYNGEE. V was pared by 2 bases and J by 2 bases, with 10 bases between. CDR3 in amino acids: CASSVGTTNTEAFF. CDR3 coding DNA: TGTGCCAGCAGCGTCGGGACAACTAACACTGAAGCTTTCTTT.

The CDR3 region has the DNA TGTGCCAGCAGCTTAGGGGCAGGGGACTATAACACTGAAGCTTTCTTT. Residues: CASSLGAGDYNTEAFF. The chain carries TRBV7-6 and TRBJ1-1, with D tentatively TRBD1 (6 bases). Germline V CDR1 and CDR2: SGHVS, FNYEAQ. V dropped 1 base and J dropped 2 bases, with 14 bases sitting between them. CDR3 length: 16 amino acids. Looking up the rest from reference TRBV7-6 and TRBJ1-1 gives the full variable domain: GAGVSQSPRYKVTKRGQDVALRCDPISGHVSLYWYRQALGQGPEFLTYFNYEAQQDKSGLPNDRFSAERPEGSISTLTIQRTEQRDSAMYRCASSLGAGDYNTEAFFGQGTRLTVV.

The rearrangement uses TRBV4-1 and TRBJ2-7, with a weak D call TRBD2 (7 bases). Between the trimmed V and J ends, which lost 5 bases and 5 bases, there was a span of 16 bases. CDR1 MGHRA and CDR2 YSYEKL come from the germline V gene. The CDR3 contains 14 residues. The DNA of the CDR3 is TGCGCCAGCAGCTCCCAACGGGGGGACAACGAGCAGTACTTC. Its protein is CASSSQRGDNEQYF.

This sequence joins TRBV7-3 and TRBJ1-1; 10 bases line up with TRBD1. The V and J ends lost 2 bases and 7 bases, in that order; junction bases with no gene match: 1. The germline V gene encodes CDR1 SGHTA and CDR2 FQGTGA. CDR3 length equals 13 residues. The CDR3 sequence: CASSLGTGDEAFF. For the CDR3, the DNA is TGTGCCAGCAGCTTAGGGACAGGGGATGAAGCTTTCTTT.

CDR3 in DNA: TGTGCCACCCACGACACAACCGGGGAGCTGTTTTTT. It codes for CATHDTTGELFF. V is TRBV10-3 and J is TRBJ2-2; D unresolved. Trimming removed 10 bases at V and 5 bases at J, with 11 bases between. This CDR3 contains 12 residues. Germline V lookup: CDR1 ENHRY, CDR2 SYGVKD.

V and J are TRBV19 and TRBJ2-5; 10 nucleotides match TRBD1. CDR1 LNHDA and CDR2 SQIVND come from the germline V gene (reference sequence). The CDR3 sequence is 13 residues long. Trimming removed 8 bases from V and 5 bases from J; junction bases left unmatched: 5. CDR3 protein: CASGQGDRETQYF. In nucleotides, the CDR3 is TGTGCCAGTGGACAGGGGGATCGGGAGACCCAGTACTTC.

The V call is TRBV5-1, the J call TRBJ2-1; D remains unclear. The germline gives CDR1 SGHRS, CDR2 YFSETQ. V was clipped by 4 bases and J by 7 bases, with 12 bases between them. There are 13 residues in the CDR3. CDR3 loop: CASSADSFNEQFF. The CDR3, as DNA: TGCGCCAGCAGCGCAGATTCTTTTAATGAGCAGTTCTTC. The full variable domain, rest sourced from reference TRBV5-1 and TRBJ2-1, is KAGVTQTPRYLIKTRGQQVTLSCSPISGHRSVSWYQQTPGQGLQFLFEYFSETQRNKGNFPGRFSGRQFSNSRSEMNVSTLELGDSALYLCASSADSFNEQFFGPGTRLTVL.

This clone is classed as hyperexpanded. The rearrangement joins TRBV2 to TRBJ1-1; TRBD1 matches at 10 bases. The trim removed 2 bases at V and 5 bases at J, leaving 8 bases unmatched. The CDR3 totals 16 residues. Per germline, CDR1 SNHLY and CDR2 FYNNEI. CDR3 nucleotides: TGTGCCAGCAGTGAACTGGACAGGGGGACGGGTACTGAAGCTTTCTTT. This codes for CASSELDRGTGTEAFF.

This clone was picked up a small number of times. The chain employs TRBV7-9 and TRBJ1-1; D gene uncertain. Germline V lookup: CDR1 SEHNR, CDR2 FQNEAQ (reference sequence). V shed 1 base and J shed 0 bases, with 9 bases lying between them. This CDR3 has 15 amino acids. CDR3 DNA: TGTGCCAGCAGCTTAGTCTGGCAAATGAACACTGAAGCTTTCTTT. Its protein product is CASSLVWQMNTEAFF.

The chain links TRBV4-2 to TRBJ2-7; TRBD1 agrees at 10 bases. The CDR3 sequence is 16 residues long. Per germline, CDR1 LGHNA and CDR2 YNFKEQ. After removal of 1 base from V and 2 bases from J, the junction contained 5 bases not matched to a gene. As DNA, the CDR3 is TGTGCCAGCAGCCAAGCAACCGGGACAGGGGCCTACGAGCAGTACTTC. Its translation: CASSQATGTGAYEQYF.

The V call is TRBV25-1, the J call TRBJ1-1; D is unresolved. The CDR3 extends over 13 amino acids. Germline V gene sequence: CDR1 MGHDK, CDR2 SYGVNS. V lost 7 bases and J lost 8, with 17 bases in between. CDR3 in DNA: TGTGCCAGCACCAAGCCAGACACCACCGAAGCTTTCTTT. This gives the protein CASTKPDTTEAFF.

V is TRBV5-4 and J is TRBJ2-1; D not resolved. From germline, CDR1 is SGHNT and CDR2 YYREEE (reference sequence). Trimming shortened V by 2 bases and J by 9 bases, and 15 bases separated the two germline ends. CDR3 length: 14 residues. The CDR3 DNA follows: TGTGCCAGCAGCTTAGTAGGCCGGTGGGCTGAGCAGTTCTTC. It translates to CASSLVGRWAEQFF.

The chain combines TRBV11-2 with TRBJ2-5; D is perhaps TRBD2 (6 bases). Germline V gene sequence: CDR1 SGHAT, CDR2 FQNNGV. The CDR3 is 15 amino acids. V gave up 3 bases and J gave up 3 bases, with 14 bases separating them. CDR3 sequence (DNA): TGTGCCAGCAGCTTGGGCCAGAGGAGGGAAGAGACCCAGTACTTC. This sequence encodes CASSLGQRREETQYF. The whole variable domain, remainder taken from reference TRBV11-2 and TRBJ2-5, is EAGVAQSPRYKIIEKRQSVAFWCNPISGHATLYWYQQILGQGPKLLIQFQNNGVVDDSQLPKDRFSAERLKGVDSTLKIQPAKLEDSAVYLCASSLGQRREETQYFGPGTRLLVL.

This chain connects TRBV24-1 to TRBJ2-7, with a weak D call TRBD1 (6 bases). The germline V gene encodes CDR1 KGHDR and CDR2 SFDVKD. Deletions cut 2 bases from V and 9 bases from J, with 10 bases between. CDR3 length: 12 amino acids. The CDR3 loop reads CATSDYLGGQYF. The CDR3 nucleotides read TGTGCCACCAGTGATTATTTAGGGGGGCAGTACTTC.

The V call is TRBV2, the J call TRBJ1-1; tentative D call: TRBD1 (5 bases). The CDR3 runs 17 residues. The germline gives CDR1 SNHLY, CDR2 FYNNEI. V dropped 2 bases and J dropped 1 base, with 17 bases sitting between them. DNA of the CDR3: TGTGCCAGCAGTGAATTTGGGTCGGGGGGGAAGAACACTGAAGCTTTCTTT. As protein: CASSEFGSGGKNTEAFF.

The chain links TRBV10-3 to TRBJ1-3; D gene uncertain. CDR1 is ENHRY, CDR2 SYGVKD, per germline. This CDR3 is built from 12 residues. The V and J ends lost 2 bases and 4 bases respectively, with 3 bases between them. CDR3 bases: TGTGCCATCAGTGAGCCAGGAAACACCATATATTTT. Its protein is CAISEPGNTIYF.

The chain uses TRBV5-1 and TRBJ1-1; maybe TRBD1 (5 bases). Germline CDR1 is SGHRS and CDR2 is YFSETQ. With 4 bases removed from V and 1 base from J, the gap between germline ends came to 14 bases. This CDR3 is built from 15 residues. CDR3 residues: CASSRGYRANTEAFF. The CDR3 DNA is TGCGCCAGCAGCCGGGGGTATAGAGCGAACACTGAAGCTTTCTTT.

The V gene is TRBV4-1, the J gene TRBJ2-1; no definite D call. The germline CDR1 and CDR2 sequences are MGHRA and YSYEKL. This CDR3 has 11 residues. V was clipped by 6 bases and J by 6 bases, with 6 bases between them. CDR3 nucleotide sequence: TGCGCCAGCAGACGAGCCAATGAGCAGTTCTTC. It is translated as CASRRANEQFF.

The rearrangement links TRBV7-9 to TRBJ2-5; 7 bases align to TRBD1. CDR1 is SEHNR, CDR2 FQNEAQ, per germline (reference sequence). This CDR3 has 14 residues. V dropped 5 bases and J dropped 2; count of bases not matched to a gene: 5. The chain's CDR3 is CASSEGQLQETQYF. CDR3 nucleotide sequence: TGTGCCAGCAGCGAGGGACAGTTGCAAGAGACCCAGTACTTC.